A single sample is the source of the 4 T cell receptor beta chains below, sequenced in a study of Graves' ophthalmopathy and Graves' hyperthyroidism. Amplifying from RNA transcripts, the study obtained TCR beta CDR3 regions. HTBI-primed RT-PCR formed the first round, and a multiplex PCR formed the second. TCRdb re-called the multiplex PCR reads through MiXCR, storing one row per CDR3 protein. The sample holds some 380,000 distinct CDR3 sequences, about 16% seen once. The material sequenced was peripheral blood. The source is a woman younger than 35 with stable Graves' hyperthyroidism.

The chain couples TRBV5-4 to TRBJ2-7; D may be TRBD2 (6 bases). V was shortened by 0 bases and J by 6 bases, with 13 bases between the two germline ends. This CDR3 comprises 14 residues. CDR1 is SGHNT, CDR2 YYREEE, per germline (reference sequence). CDR3 coding DNA: TGTGCCAGCAGCTTGGGAAGCCCCGGGAGCGAGCAGTACTTC. As protein: CASSLGSPGSEQYF.

In this sample, this clonotype turned up many times. The DNA of the CDR3 is TGTGCCAGCAGTTTTAGCGGGGGGGTCGCCTACGAGCAGTACTTC. This encodes CASSFSGGVAYEQYF. The chain uses TRBV7-2 and TRBJ2-7; 11 nucleotides line up with TRBD2. Germline-derived CDR1 and CDR2 are SGHTA and FQGNSA. This CDR3 has 15 amino acids. The V gene end was trimmed by 6 bases and the J gene end by 2 bases; junction bases not matched to a gene: 6.

This clonotype was seen repeatedly, ten times or more. The rearrangement links TRBV11-2 to TRBJ2-2, with 10 bases lining up with TRBD2. The CDR3 loop spans 17 amino acids. Unmatched junction bases numbered 9, after V lost 2 bases and J lost 6 bases. Looked up from germline, CDR1 is SGHAT and CDR2 is FQNNGV. The CDR3, as DNA: TGTGCCAGCAGCTTAAGGACTAGCGGTATCATCGCCGGGGAGCTGTTTTTT. Its translation: CASSLRTSGIIAGELFF.

In its sample, this clonotype was seen many times. The chain uses TRBV12-3 or TRBV12-4 and TRBJ2-2, with a weak D call TRBD1 (5 bases). Trimming removed 6 bases at V and 0 bases at J, with 17 bases between. CDR3 length: 17 residues. The CDR3 coding sequence is TGTGCCAGCAGCCCAACAGGCCCGGGCGCGAACACCGGGGAGCTGTTTTTT. It is translated as CASSPTGPGANTGELFF.